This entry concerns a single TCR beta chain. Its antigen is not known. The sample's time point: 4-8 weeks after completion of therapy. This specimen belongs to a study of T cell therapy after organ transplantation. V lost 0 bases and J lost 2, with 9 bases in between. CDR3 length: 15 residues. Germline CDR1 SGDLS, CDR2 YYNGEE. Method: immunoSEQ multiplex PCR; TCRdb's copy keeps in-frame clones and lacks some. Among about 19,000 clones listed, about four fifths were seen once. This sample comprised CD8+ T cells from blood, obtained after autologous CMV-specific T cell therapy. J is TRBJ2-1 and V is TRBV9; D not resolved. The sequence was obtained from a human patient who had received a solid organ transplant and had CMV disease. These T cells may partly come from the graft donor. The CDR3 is CASSVVDNPYNEQFF. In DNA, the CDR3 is TGTGCCAGCAGCGTAGTAGACAACCCCTACAATGAGCAGTTCTTC.